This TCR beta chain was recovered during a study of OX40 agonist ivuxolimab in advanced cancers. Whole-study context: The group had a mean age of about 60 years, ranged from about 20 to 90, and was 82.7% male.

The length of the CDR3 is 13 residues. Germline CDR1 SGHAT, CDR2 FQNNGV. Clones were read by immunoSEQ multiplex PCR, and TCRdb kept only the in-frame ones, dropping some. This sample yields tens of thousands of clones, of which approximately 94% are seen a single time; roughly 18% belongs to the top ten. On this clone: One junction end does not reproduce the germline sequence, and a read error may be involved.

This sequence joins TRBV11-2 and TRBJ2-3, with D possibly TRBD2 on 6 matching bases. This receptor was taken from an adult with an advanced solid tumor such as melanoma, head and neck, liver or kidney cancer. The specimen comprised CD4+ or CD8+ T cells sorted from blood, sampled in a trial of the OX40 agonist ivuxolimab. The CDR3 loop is CASSLGFERAMDF. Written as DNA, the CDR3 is TGTGCCAGCAGCTTAGGGTTCGAGCGGGCCATGGATTTT.